Below, 9 T cell receptor beta chains from the same sample are listed, as sequenced in a study of shared clonotypes between healthy human individuals. Repertoires were generated with immunoSEQ multiplex PCR, while TCRdb's copy carries only in-frame clones and drops some. This table has more than 400,000 clones, approximately 94% appearing once. The sequenced material came from naive CD4+ T cells sorted from blood. Subset indicated: CD45RA+ positively selected. These TCRs come from a woman under 40 in good health.

V gene TRBV6-7 combines with J gene TRBJ1-1; no definite D call. Being an ORF, TRBV6-7 has a function that is uncertain. V lost 0 bases to trimming and J lost 0 bases, with 11 bases between them. This CDR3 region has 16 residues. Here the CDR3 DNA reads TGTGCCAGCAGTTACTCGAGATTTGGTGTGAACACTGAAGCTTTCTTT. Its protein product is CASSYSRFGVNTEAFF.

This chain uses TRBV28 with TRBJ2-7; TRBD2 aligns across 7 bases. J gave up 13 bases and V 2 bases, and 8 bases lay outside the gene matches. The CDR3 runs to 12 residues. Germline CDR1 reads MDHEN; CDR2 reads SYDVKM. The CDR3 bases are TGTGCCAGCAGTTTAGAGCGGCGGGAGTCCTACTTC. Protein product: CASSLERRESYF.

V gene TRBV6-4 combines with J gene TRBJ2-2, with D unclear. The CDR3 has 15 amino acids. Trimming took off 6 bases at V and 0 bases at J, with 11 bases between the two ends. From germline, CDR1 is MRHNA and CDR2 SNTAGT. CDR3 bases: TGTGCCAGCAGCCCCGGGCCCACGAACACCGGGGAGCTGTTTTTT. Residues: CASSPGPTNTGELFF.

This chain connects TRBV5-1 to TRBJ2-1, with D perhaps matching TRBD1 or TRBD2 (6 bases each). From germline, CDR1 is SGHRS and CDR2 YFSETQ. The CDR3 loop spans 14 amino acids. V lost 5 bases, J lost 4 bases, and 13 bases lay in between. CDR3 DNA: TGCGCCAGCAGTCGAGGGGGGACGTACAATGAGCAGTTCTTC. It codes for CASSRGGTYNEQFF.

Note on this clone: Within the sample, other DNA sequences also encode this same CDR3. This chain joins TRBV30 and TRBJ1-4; 8 bases are a match to TRBD1. The germline gives CDR1 GTSNPN, CDR2 SVGIG (reference sequence). The CDR3 runs 13 residues. Trimming took 0 bases from V and 6 from J; bases not matched to a gene: 0. The CDR3 bases are TGTGCCTGGAGTGTACAGGGGGATGAAAAACTGTTTTTT. Translation gives CAWSVQGDEKLFF.

This chain joins TRBV2 and TRBJ1-4, with D possibly TRBD1 on 5 matching bases. The V end was cut by 4 bases, the J end by 5 bases, with 11 bases between. The CDR3 extends over 14 amino acids. Germline lookup yields CDR1 SNHLY and CDR2 FYNNEI. The CDR3, as DNA: TGTGCCAGCAGTGGTCTGAGGGACAATGAAAAACTGTTTTTT. As protein: CASSGLRDNEKLFF. The entire variable domain, with the rest obtained from reference TRBV2 and TRBJ1-4, is as follows: EPEVTQTPSHQVTQMGQEVILRCVPISNHLYFYWYRQILGQKVEFLVSFYNNEISEKSEIFDDQFSVERPDGSNFTLKIRSTKLEDSAMYFCASSGLRDNEKLFFGSGTQLSVL.

The rearrangement joins TRBV11-1 to TRBJ2-3; 10 bases line up with TRBD1. From germline, CDR1 is SGHAT and CDR2 FQDESV (reference sequence). The CDR3 totals 14 residues. Germline trimming cut 7 bases from V and 3 bases from J; bases unmatched to any gene: 4. CDR3 loop: CASMPDRGTDTQYF. DNA of the CDR3: TGTGCCAGCATGCCGGACAGGGGGACAGATACGCAGTATTTT.

Of note for this clone: The germline gene is not matched at one end of the junction; a read error may be the cause. The rearrangement uses TRBV27 and TRBJ2-1, with TRBD1 as a possible D gene (6 bases). The CDR3 sequence is 13 residues long. Looked up from germline, CDR1 is MNHEY and CDR2 is SMNVEV (reference sequence). This chain's CDR3 is CASSLSGTGWKLF. The CDR3 nucleotides read TGTGCCAGCAGTTTATCGGGAACAGGGTGGAAGCTCTTC.

The chain carries TRBV6-1 and TRBJ2-3; 10 nucleotides match TRBD2. The germline V gene encodes CDR1 MNHNS and CDR2 SASEGT. The CDR3 is made up of 15 amino acids. V was pared by 5 bases and J by 2 bases, with 4 bases of the junction left unmatched. CDR3 amino acids: CASSPGTSVTDTQYF. DNA for the CDR3: TGTGCCAGCAGTCCCGGGACTAGCGTCACAGATACGCAGTATTTT.